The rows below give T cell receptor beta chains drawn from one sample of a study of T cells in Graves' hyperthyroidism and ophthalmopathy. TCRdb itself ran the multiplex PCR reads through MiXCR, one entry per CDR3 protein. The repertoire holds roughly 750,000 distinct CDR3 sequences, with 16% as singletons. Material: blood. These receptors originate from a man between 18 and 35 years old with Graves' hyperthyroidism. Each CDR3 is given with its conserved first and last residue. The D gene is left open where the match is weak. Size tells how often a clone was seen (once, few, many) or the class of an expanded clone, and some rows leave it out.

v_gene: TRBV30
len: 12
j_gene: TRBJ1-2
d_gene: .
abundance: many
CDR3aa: CAWSQGNYGYTF
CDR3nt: TGTGCCTGGTCCCAGGGTAACTATGGCTACACCTTC

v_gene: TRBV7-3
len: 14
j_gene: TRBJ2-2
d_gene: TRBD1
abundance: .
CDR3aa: CASSPRTGSGELFF
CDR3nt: TGTGCCAGCAGCCCCCGGACAGGGTCCGGGGAGCTGTTTTTT

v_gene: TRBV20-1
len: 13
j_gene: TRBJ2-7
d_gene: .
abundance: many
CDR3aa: CSALTGGPYEQYF
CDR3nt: TGCAGTGCCCTCACTGGAGGCCCCTACGAGCAGTACTTC

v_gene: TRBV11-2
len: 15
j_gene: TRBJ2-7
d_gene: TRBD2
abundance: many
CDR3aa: CASSFSGTRTYEQYF
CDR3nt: TGTGCCAGCAGTTTTAGCGGGACACGTACCTACGAGCAGTACTTC

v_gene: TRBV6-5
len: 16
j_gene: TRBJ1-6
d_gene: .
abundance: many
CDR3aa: CASSYALVPGSSPLHF
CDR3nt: TGTGCCAGCAGTTATGCTCTGGTCCCTGGGAGTTCACCCCTCCACTTT

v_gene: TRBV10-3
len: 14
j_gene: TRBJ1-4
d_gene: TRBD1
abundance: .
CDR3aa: CAISATGFNEKLFF
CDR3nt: TGTGCCATCAGTGCGACAGGGTTTAATGAAAAACTGTTTTTT

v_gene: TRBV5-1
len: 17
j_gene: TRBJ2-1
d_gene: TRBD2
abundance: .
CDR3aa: CASSLGPSVAGVNEQFF
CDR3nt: TGCGCCAGCAGCTTAGGGCCCTCAGTGGCGGGAGTCAATGAGCAGTTCTTC

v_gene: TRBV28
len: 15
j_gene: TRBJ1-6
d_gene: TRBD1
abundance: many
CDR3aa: CASSSLDRRNSPLHF
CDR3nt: TGTGCCAGCAGTTCGCTGGACAGGCGGAATTCACCCCTCCACTTT

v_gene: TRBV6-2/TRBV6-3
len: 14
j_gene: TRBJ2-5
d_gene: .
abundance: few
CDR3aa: CASSSASFQETQYF
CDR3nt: TGTGCCAGCAGTTCGGCCTCCTTTCAAGAGACCCAGTACTTC

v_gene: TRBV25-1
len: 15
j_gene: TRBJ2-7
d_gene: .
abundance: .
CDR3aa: CASSERSGGTYEQYF
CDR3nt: TGTGCCAGCAGTGAAAGGAGTGGGGGAACCTACGAGCAGTACTTC